These 28 T cell receptor beta chains originate from one sample sequenced in a study of CD8 T cells in ankylosing spondylitis. TCRdb itself ran the 5' RACE reads through MiXCR, one entry per CDR3 protein. The sample contains around 250,000 distinct CDR3 sequences, about 30% of which appear only once. The sequenced sample was blood, either unsorted or a sorted T cell fraction (not recorded which). All receptors derive from a male donor with ankylosing spondylitis or in good health (not recorded which).

The chain has TRBV12-3 or TRBV12-4 and TRBJ2-1, with a possible D match to TRBD2 (5 bases). This CDR3 has 16 residues. V was pared by 3 bases and J by 5 bases, with 17 bases between. CDR3 nucleotide sequence: TGTGCCAGCAGTTTTCATCCTCCCGGGGAGAACAATGAGCAGTTCTTC. Amino acids: CASSFHPPGENNEQFF.

The chain combines TRBV25-1 with TRBJ2-7; D is perhaps TRBD2 (5 bases). V lost 5 bases, J lost 2 bases, and 10 bases lay in between. In germline, CDR1 is MGHDK, CDR2 SYGVNS. The CDR3 is made up of 13 amino acids. The CDR3 here is CASSPGIAYEQYF. CDR3 coding DNA: TGTGCCAGCAGTCCCGGGATAGCCTACGAGCAGTACTTC.

The rearrangement uses TRBV29-1 and TRBJ2-1; 7 bases align to TRBD2. Germline values: CDR1 SQVTM, CDR2 ANQGSEA. CDR3 size: 13 residues. The junction had 8 bases not matched to a gene; V was cut back by 0 bases and J by 12 bases. CDR3 nucleotides: TGCAGCGTTGAAGAGGGAGCGGGGCGCGGGCAGTTCTTC. It is translated as CSVEEGAGRGQFF.

This clonotype was detected only a few times. V usage is TRBV6-1 and J usage is TRBJ2-1, with D perhaps matching TRBD1 or TRBD2 (5 bases each). In germline, CDR1 is MNHNS, CDR2 SASEGT. The V gene lost 8 bases and the J gene lost 9 bases, with 23 bases spanning the gap. The CDR3 contains 15 residues. The CDR3 DNA is TGTGCCAGCCGCTCCTGGGACGGCCCCATAGGTGAGCAGTTCTTC. This gives the protein CASRSWDGPIGEQFF.

The chain combines TRBV10-3 with TRBJ2-5; 9 bases match TRBD2. The CDR3 totals 14 residues. Germline CDR1 and CDR2: ENHRY and SYGVKD. The V and J ends lost 5 bases and 2 bases, in that order; junction bases with no gene match: 3. Here the CDR3 DNA reads TGTGCCATCAGTCCTAGCGGGGAACAAGAGACCCAGTACTTC. Protein sequence: CAISPSGEQETQYF.

V usage is TRBV20-1 and J usage is TRBJ2-7, with D maybe TRBD2 (6 bases). Trimming removed 6 bases from V and 5 bases from J, with 26 bases in between. This CDR3 has 16 residues. Germline lookup yields CDR1 DFQATT and CDR2 SNEGSKA (reference sequence). This chain's CDR3 is CSAPKGPGGGRNEQYF. The DNA for the CDR3 is TGCAGTGCCCCGAAGGGACCTGGGGGAGGACGTAACGAGCAGTACTTC.

This clonotype occurred a few times. The chain uses TRBV6-5 and TRBJ1-2; D gene unclear. The CDR3 is 17 amino acids. Germline V CDR1 and CDR2: MNHEY, SVGAGI. V was clipped by 2 bases and J by 0 bases, with 16 bases between them. The CDR3 region is CASSYPPGGGTNYGYTF. Here the CDR3 DNA reads TGTGCCAGCAGTTACCCACCCGGTGGAGGCACTAACTATGGCTACACCTTC.

The genes are TRBV12-3 or TRBV12-4 and TRBJ1-1; D is undetermined. There are 14 residues in the CDR3. Trimming cost V 6 bases and J 1 base, with 12 bases left between them. The CDR3 sequence: CASSPPRRNTEAFF. CDR3 in DNA: TGTGCCAGCAGCCCCCCCCGCAGGAACACTGAAGCTTTCTTT.

This clonotype was detected a few times. This rearrangement joins TRBV29-1 to TRBJ2-1; a weak D match, TRBD1 (5 bases). Germline V lookup: CDR1 SQVTM, CDR2 ANQGSEA. This CDR3 has 13 amino acids. The ends were cut back, 3 bases at V and 8 bases at J, with 14 bases in the middle. CDR3 nucleotides: TGCAGCGTTGAGGACAATCCGGGCTATGAGCAGTTCTTC. Amino acids: CSVEDNPGYEQFF.

This clonotype was observed a handful of times. V gene TRBV10-3 combines with J gene TRBJ2-3; D is possibly TRBD2 (6 bases). CDR1 ENHRY and CDR2 SYGVKD come from the germline V gene. Trimming shortened V by 3 bases and J by 0 bases, and 13 bases separated the two germline ends. The CDR3 consists of 16 residues. CDR3 DNA sequence: TGTGCCATCAGTGACGGGGGTACCACTAGCACAGATACGCAGTATTTT. It encodes CAISDGGTTSTDTQYF.

There are a few counts of this clonotype. This rearrangement joins TRBV3-1 to TRBJ1-1; D is undetermined. The CDR3 loop spans 13 amino acids. Trimming removed 0 bases from V and 11 bases from J, with 13 bases in between. Germline assignment: CDR1 LGHDT and CDR2 YNNKEL (reference sequence). Here the CDR3 reads CASSQEGLGGAFF. In nucleotides, the CDR3 is TGTGCCAGCAGCCAAGAGGGTTTGGGTGGCGCTTTCTTT.

The J gene is TRBJ1-1, the V gene TRBV11-2; D remains unclear. CDR3 size: 14 residues. Trimming removed 6 bases from V and 4 bases from J, with 15 bases in between. CDR1 and CDR2 (germline): SGHAT, FQNNGV. The CDR3 reads CASRDPRGRTEAFF. The CDR3 DNA reads TGTGCCAGCAGAGACCCCCGGGGTCGCACTGAAGCTTTCTTT.

This clonotype has more than one count but fewer than ten. The chain couples TRBV4-2 to TRBJ2-1, with D uncertain. Deletions cut 0 bases from V and 5 bases from J, with 8 bases between. CDR1 is LGHNA and CDR2 is YNFKEQ in the germline V gene. This CDR3 has 14 residues. CDR3 coding DNA: TGTGCCAGCAGCCAAGATGTGACGGACAATGAGCAGTTCTTC. Amino acids: CASSQDVTDNEQFF.

V and J are TRBV28 and TRBJ2-1; D unclear. Germline CDR1 MDHEN, CDR2 SYDVKM. V was pared by 2 bases and J by 5 bases, with 25 bases between. The CDR3 contains 19 residues. The chain's CDR3 is CASSLGFPFRAAQNNEQFF. The CDR3 bases are TGTGCCAGCAGTTTAGGGTTTCCTTTCAGAGCCGCCCAGAACAATGAGCAGTTCTTC.

This clonotype was seen only a few times. J is TRBJ2-2 and V is TRBV28; D is tentatively TRBD1 or TRBD2 (5 bases each). Deletions cut 2 bases from V and 1 base from J, with 11 bases between. Germline CDR1 and CDR2: MDHEN and SYDVKM. This CDR3 has 16 residues. The CDR3 DNA follows: TGTGCCAGCAGTTTAACGGGACGGATGAACACCGGGGAGCTGTTTTTT. Amino acids: CASSLTGRMNTGELFF.

The chain links TRBV29-1 to TRBJ2-7, with 9 positions matching TRBD1. Unmatched junction bases numbered 5, after V lost 6 bases and J lost 2 bases. The CDR3 sequence is 13 residues long. The germline V gene has CDR1 SQVTM and CDR2 ANQGSEA. The CDR3 loop is CSVWDREPYEQYF. CDR3 coding DNA: TGCAGCGTGTGGGACAGGGAGCCCTACGAGCAGTACTTC.

The chain uses TRBV5-1 and TRBJ2-1, with D possibly being TRBD1 or TRBD2 (5 bases each). CDR3 length equals 14 residues. The V end lost 1 base, the J end lost 8 bases, and 13 bases lay between the germline ends. CDR1 is SGHRS and CDR2 is YFSETQ in the germline V gene. CDR3 loop: CASSLRGRDDEQFF. Written as DNA, the CDR3 is TGCGCCAGCAGCTTGCGGGGAAGGGACGATGAGCAGTTCTTC.

This sequence joins TRBV4-2 and TRBJ2-2, with TRBD1 as a possible D gene (6 bases). CDR1 is LGHNA and CDR2 is YNFKEQ in the germline V gene. The CDR3 extends over 17 amino acids. Trimming cost V 1 base and J 7 bases, with 19 bases left between them. In DNA form, the CDR3 reads TGTGCCAGCAGCCAAGTTGAGATGCAGGGGCGCGGCGGGGAGCTGTTTTTT. This encodes CASSQVEMQGRGGELFF.

The chain carries TRBV7-8 and TRBJ2-5; possibly TRBD1 for D (5 bases). This CDR3 is built from 14 residues. CDR1 is SGHVS, CDR2 FQNEAQ, per germline. V was pared by 5 bases and J by 0 bases, with 10 bases between. Here the CDR3 reads CASSTMTDQETQYF. The CDR3 region has the DNA TGTGCCAGCAGCACGATGACAGACCAAGAGACCCAGTACTTC.

The chain carries TRBV5-8 and TRBJ1-6; 7 bases map to TRBD1. Per germline, CDR1 SGHTS and CDR2 YDEGEE. Trimming removed 4 bases from V and 5 bases from J; junction bases left unmatched: 6. The CDR3 runs to 15 residues. The CDR3 is CASSQGQIHNSPLHF. The CDR3, as DNA: TGTGCCAGCAGCCAGGGACAGATTCATAATTCACCCCTCCACTTT. The variable domain in full, completed from reference TRBV5-8 and TRBJ1-6, reads EAGVTQSPTHLIKTRGQQATLRCSPISGHTSVYWYQQALGLGLQFLLWYDEGEERNRGNFPPRFSGRQFPNYSSELNVNALELEDSALYLCASSQGQIHNSPLHFGNGTRLTVT.

The V and J genes are TRBV20-1 and TRBJ2-1, with a possible D match to TRBD1 (6 bases). Trimming removed 3 bases from V and 0 bases from J, with 15 bases in between. The germline gives CDR1 DFQATT, CDR2 SNEGSKA (reference sequence). There are 16 residues in the CDR3. The CDR3 bases are TGCAGTGCTAGGGGCACAGGGTGGGCCTCCTACAATGAGCAGTTCTTC. This translates into CSARGTGWASYNEQFF.

This clonotype was seen a handful of times. This chain joins TRBV20-1 and TRBJ2-1, with D possibly matching TRBD2 (5 bases). Looked up from germline, CDR1 is DFQATT and CDR2 is SNEGSKA (reference sequence). The ends were cut back, 5 bases at V and 9 bases at J, with 14 bases in the middle. The CDR3 runs to 12 residues. CDR3 loop: CSAYTSRVEQFF. The CDR3 bases are TGCAGTGCTTACACTAGTAGGGTTGAGCAGTTCTTC.

This clonotype has only a few counts. V is TRBV5-6 and J is TRBJ2-3; D may correspond to TRBD1 or TRBD2 (5 bases each). V dropped 4 bases and J dropped 5 bases, with 23 bases sitting between them. Germline loops: CDR1 SGHDT, CDR2 YYEEEE. The CDR3 has 17 residues. CDR3 sequence: CASSRALGDPFEDTQYF. CDR3 nucleotides: TGTGCCAGCAGCCGCGCATTAGGGGACCCATTTGAAGATACGCAGTATTTT.

This clonotype was recorded at least ten times. The rearrangement links TRBV20-1 to TRBJ2-5; D not resolved. Trimming cost V 6 bases and J 5 bases, with 13 bases left between them. The CDR3 runs to 12 residues. CDR1 is DFQATT and CDR2 is SNEGSKA in the germline V gene (reference sequence). Here the CDR3 DNA reads TGCAGTGCCCCTCGTCGTCGGGAGACCCAGTACTTC. Amino acids: CSAPRRRETQYF.

This clonotype occurred a few times. This chain links TRBV29-1 with TRBJ2-5; weak D call: TRBD1 (5 bases). With 1 base removed from V and 0 bases from J, the gap between germline ends came to 12 bases. In germline, CDR1 is SQVTM, CDR2 ANQGSEA. The CDR3 covers 15 residues. The CDR3, as DNA: TGCAGCGTTGAAGGGGCCTGGGGCGACCAAGAGACCCAGTACTTC. Its translation is CSVEGAWGDQETQYF.

The chain has TRBV7-9 and TRBJ2-7; TRBD2 aligns across 12 bases. With 5 bases clipped from V and 1 base from J, the junction kept 3 bases outside the gene matches. Germline values: CDR1 SEHNR, CDR2 FQNEAQ (reference sequence). The CDR3 is 15 amino acids. The CDR3 region is CASSRGLAGSYEQYF. CDR3 nucleotides: TGTGCCAGCAGCCGTGGACTAGCGGGGTCCTACGAGCAGTACTTC.

The table lists this clonotype with a few counts. The rearrangement links TRBV20-1 to TRBJ1-4; D gene ambiguous. Germline CDR1 is DFQATT and CDR2 is SNEGSKA (reference sequence). V was clipped by 0 bases and J by 3 bases, with 5 bases between them. The CDR3 has 13 amino acids. CDR3 bases: TGCAGTGCTAGAGAGTGGGCTAATGAAAAACTGTTTTTT. It translates to CSAREWANEKLFF.

This clonotype was recorded a few times. The chain couples TRBV5-1 to TRBJ2-4; either TRBD1 or TRBD2 may fit D (5 bases each). Germline CDR1 and CDR2: SGHRS and YFSETQ. V lost 0 bases to trimming and J lost 1 base, with 5 bases between them. The CDR3 is made up of 14 amino acids. The CDR3 DNA follows: TGCGCCAGCAGCTTGGGGGACGCCAAAAACATTCAGTACTTC. Amino acid sequence: CASSLGDAKNIQYF.